These T cell receptor beta chains were read from a single sample in a study of T cells in Graves' hyperthyroidism and ophthalmopathy. TCRdb analysed the multiplex PCR reads with MiXCR anew, one entry per CDR3 protein. Of about 770,000 distinct CDR3 sequences in the sample, roughly 20% were seen once. The specimen was blood. These receptors were obtained from a woman in her forties or fifties with Graves' hyperthyroidism that later progressed to Graves' ophthalmopathy. Both conserved end residues are part of each CDR3. Fields, in order: clone size, V gene, D gene, J gene, CDR3 length, CDR3 DNA, CDR3 protein. A D gene is named only where the DNA matches it firmly. Rows give clone size only sometimes, using once, few, many, or a class for an expanded clone.

clone size: -; V gene: TRBV12-3/TRBV12-4; D gene: -; J gene: TRBJ2-1; CDR3 length: 16; CDR3 DNA: TGTGCCAGCTCCATCACGGGGACTTTACCCTACAATGAGCAGTTCTTC; CDR3 protein: CASSITGTLPYNEQFF
clone size: -; V gene: TRBV20-1; D gene: TRBD1; J gene: TRBJ1-6; CDR3 length: 15; CDR3 DNA: TGCAGTGCCCGAACCGGGACAGGGTATAATTCACCCCTCCACTTT; CDR3 protein: CSARTGTGYNSPLHF
clone size: -; V gene: TRBV9; D gene: -; J gene: TRBJ2-3; CDR3 length: 11; CDR3 DNA: TGTGCCAGCAGCCCCGTAGATACGCAGTATTTT; CDR3 protein: CASSPVDTQYF
clone size: -; V gene: TRBV6-1; D gene: -; J gene: TRBJ2-7; CDR3 length: 15; CDR3 DNA: TGTGCCAGCACTGGAACGGGCCTCAGCTCCTACGAGCAGTACTTC; CDR3 protein: CASTGTGLSSYEQYF
clone size: few; V gene: TRBV5-1; D gene: TRBD1; J gene: TRBJ1-2; CDR3 length: 14; CDR3 DNA: TGCGCCAGCAGCTGGGGGGACAGGGATGGAGGCTACACCTTC; CDR3 protein: CASSWGDRDGGYTF
clone size: few; V gene: TRBV11-2; D gene: -; J gene: TRBJ2-2; CDR3 length: 15; CDR3 DNA: TGTGCCAGCAGCTCGGCGGGCCCCTCTTCGGGGGAGCTGTTTTTT; CDR3 protein: CASSSAGPSSGELFF
clone size: -; V gene: TRBV7-9; D gene: -; J gene: TRBJ1-1; CDR3 length: 15; CDR3 DNA: TGTGCCAGCAGCTTACTACAGGGTAGTCACACTGAAGCTTTCTTT; CDR3 protein: CASSLLQGSHTEAFF
clone size: many; V gene: TRBV3-1; D gene: -; J gene: TRBJ1-5; CDR3 length: 15; CDR3 DNA: TGTGCCAGCAGCCGAGACCCCGGGATCAATCAGCCCCAGCATTTT; CDR3 protein: CASSRDPGINQPQHF
clone size: few; V gene: TRBV6-4; D gene: TRBD1; J gene: TRBJ2-2; CDR3 length: 14; CDR3 DNA: TGTGCCAGCAGAATGGAACAGGGGGCCGGGGAGCTGTTTTTT; CDR3 protein: CASRMEQGAGELFF
clone size: few; V gene: TRBV5-1; D gene: -; J gene: TRBJ2-3; CDR3 length: 16; CDR3 DNA: TGCGCCAGCAGCTCCACCCTTCGCGGGGCTGGAGATACGCAGTATTTT; CDR3 protein: CASSSTLRGAGDTQYF
clone size: few; V gene: TRBV5-1; D gene: -; J gene: TRBJ1-4; CDR3 length: 14; CDR3 DNA: TGCGCCAGCAGCTTGGACGTCCGTGAGGGTAAACTGTTTTTT; CDR3 protein: CASSLDVREGKLFF
clone size: few; V gene: TRBV9; D gene: -; J gene: TRBJ2-2; CDR3 length: 13; CDR3 DNA: TGTGCCAGCTCGGGGGCAGTCACCGGGGAGCTGTTTTTT; CDR3 protein: CASSGAVTGELFF
clone size: many; V gene: TRBV5-1; D gene: TRBD1; J gene: TRBJ2-7; CDR3 length: 12; CDR3 DNA: TGCGCCAGCAGCGAGGACAGGGGCGAACAGTACTTC; CDR3 protein: CASSEDRGEQYF
clone size: few; V gene: TRBV12-3/TRBV12-4; D gene: -; J gene: TRBJ2-1; CDR3 length: 15; CDR3 DNA: TGTGCCAGCAGCTCCTGGACAGCCTTTAGAAATGAGCAGTTCTTC; CDR3 protein: CASSSWTAFRNEQFF
clone size: many; V gene: TRBV3-1; D gene: -; J gene: TRBJ1-6; CDR3 length: 14; CDR3 DNA: TGTGCCAGCAGCCAAAGGCAGGTCAATTCACCCCTCCACTTT; CDR3 protein: CASSQRQVNSPLHF
clone size: -; V gene: TRBV10-3; D gene: -; J gene: TRBJ1-2; CDR3 length: 12; CDR3 DNA: TGTGCCATCACAGGGCAGAGCGATGGCTACACCTTC; CDR3 protein: CAITGQSDGYTF
clone size: many; V gene: TRBV3-1; D gene: TRBD2; J gene: TRBJ2-1; CDR3 length: 16; CDR3 DNA: TGTGCCAGCAGCCAAGGGGGACTAGCGGGGTACAATGAGCAGTTCTTC; CDR3 protein: CASSQGGLAGYNEQFF
clone size: few; V gene: TRBV27; D gene: -; J gene: TRBJ1-2; CDR3 length: 17; CDR3 DNA: TGTGCCAGCAGTCCGGCGGCCGGTATCCTTTATATCTATGGCTACACCTTC; CDR3 protein: CASSPAAGILYIYGYTF
clone size: -; V gene: TRBV25-1; D gene: -; J gene: TRBJ2-7; CDR3 length: 15; CDR3 DNA: TGTGCCAGCAGTGAATCCGGAGGGATCCCTAGAGAGCAGTACTTC; CDR3 protein: CASSESGGIPREQYF
clone size: many; V gene: TRBV3-1; D gene: TRBD1; J gene: TRBJ1-2; CDR3 length: 19; CDR3 DNA: TGTGCCAGCAGCCAAGACCTTGAATCGGACAGGGTGGGAAAATATGGCTACACCTTC; CDR3 protein: CASSQDLESDRVGKYGYTF
clone size: many; V gene: TRBV11-2; D gene: -; J gene: TRBJ2-5; CDR3 length: 14; CDR3 DNA: TGTGCCAGCACCCCATTCAGCAGCCAAGAGACCCAGTACTTC; CDR3 protein: CASTPFSSQETQYF
clone size: few; V gene: TRBV6-2/TRBV6-3; D gene: TRBD1; J gene: TRBJ1-2; CDR3 length: 13; CDR3 DNA: TGTGCCAGCAGTTGGGGACAGGGCCAAGGCTACACCTTC; CDR3 protein: CASSWGQGQGYTF
clone size: -; V gene: TRBV28; D gene: -; J gene: TRBJ1-5; CDR3 length: 13; CDR3 DNA: TGTGCCGGCAGTTTTGTAGGGGATCAGCCCCAGCATTTT; CDR3 protein: CAGSFVGDQPQHF
clone size: -; V gene: TRBV9; D gene: -; J gene: TRBJ1-2; CDR3 length: 14; CDR3 DNA: TGTGCCAGCAGCGTAGAAGCAGGAGCCTATGGCTACACCTTC; CDR3 protein: CASSVEAGAYGYTF
clone size: many; V gene: TRBV7-9; D gene: -; J gene: TRBJ2-7; CDR3 length: 14; CDR3 DNA: TGTGCCAGCAGCCCCGGGTCTTGGGACTACGAGCAGTACTTC; CDR3 protein: CASSPGSWDYEQYF
clone size: many; V gene: TRBV20-1; D gene: -; J gene: TRBJ1-1; CDR3 length: 12; CDR3 DNA: TGCAGTGCTAGAGTGGCCTACACTGAAGCTTTCTTT; CDR3 protein: CSARVAYTEAFF
clone size: -; V gene: TRBV6-1; D gene: -; J gene: TRBJ2-2; CDR3 length: 15; CDR3 DNA: TGTGCCAGCAGTGAACTGGGTTTAGGCACCGGGGAGCTGTTTTTT; CDR3 protein: CASSELGLGTGELFF
clone size: few; V gene: TRBV5-1; D gene: TRBD2; J gene: TRBJ2-7; CDR3 length: 14; CDR3 DNA: TGCGCCAGCAGCTTGGCCCGGACTAGCTCCGAGCAGTACTTC; CDR3 protein: CASSLARTSSEQYF